This T cell receptor beta chain was recovered during a study of blood T cell repertoires in COVID-19. Study information: Researchers got acute and convalescent COVID-19 samples from the United States, Italy and Spain.

Per the original methods: Estimation of nucleated cell counts relied on the amplification of reference gene primers. Sequencing used immunoSEQ multiplex PCR; TCRdb keeps in-frame clones, though not all of them. V, J and clone size derive from that table, while D and trimming were established from the DNA sequence. This sample has 210,000 or so clones; around 83% occur once, and the top ten carry less than 3.5%. The CDR3 totals 14 residues. Per the germline V gene, CDR1 is MDHEN and CDR2 is SYDVKM. Trimming at V came to 4 bases and at J to 4 bases, leaving 4 bases not matched to a gene. The V gene is TRBV28, the J gene TRBJ2-7; 10 nucleotides align to TRBD1. This TCR derives from a man between 50 and 59 years old with active or convalescent COVID-19. Sequenced input: peripheral blood. CDR3 in amino acids: CASSSTGGKYEQYF. CDR3 bases: TGTGCCAGCAGTTCGACAGGGGGCAAATACGAGCAGTACTTC.